The 9 T cell receptor beta chains below all came from one sample that was sequenced in a study of technical replicates of blood from a handful of donors. Produced via immunoSEQ multiplex PCR; TCRdb's table is partial and in-frame only. The sample carries about 89,000 clones, around 94% recorded once. What was sequenced was T cells isolated from PBMCs. These receptors originate from a human donor in good health.

The chain has TRBV10-3 and TRBJ2-1, with 7 bases aligning to TRBD2. V gave up 11 bases and J gave up 6 bases; unmatched junction bases: 13. Germline loops: CDR1 ENHRY, CDR2 SYGVKD. This CDR3 contains 14 residues. Here the CDR3 DNA reads TGTGCCGCCCAAAGGGGACCGGGGGGCAATGAGCAGTTCTTC. It specifies CAAQRGPGGNEQFF.

The J gene is TRBJ2-7, the V gene TRBV7-9; D ambiguous. Germline V gives CDR1 SEHNR, CDR2 FQNEAQ (reference sequence). Trimming shortened V by 3 bases and J by 3 bases, and 9 bases separated the two germline ends. CDR3 length equals 13 residues. CDR3 sequence (DNA): TGTGCCAGCAGCTTTGGTACTGTCTACGAGCAGTACTTC. Translating it yields CASSFGTVYEQYF.

Comments on this clone: This could be a read error, since a much larger clone is one nucleotide away. The gene calls are TRBV5-4 and TRBJ1-1; D remains ambiguous. Trimming left V 3 bases short and J 3 bases short, with 6 bases between. The CDR3 extends over 12 amino acids. Per the germline V gene, CDR1 is SGHNT and CDR2 is YYREEE (reference sequence). CDR3 region: CASSWEDTEAFF. The DNA of the CDR3 is TGTGCCAGCAGCTGGGAGGACACTGAAGCTTTCTTT. Complete variable domain (other parts from reference TRBV5-4 and TRBJ1-1): ETGVTQSPTHLIKTRGQQVTLRCSSQSGHNTVSWYQQALGQGPQFIFQYYREEENGRGNFPPRFSGLQFPNYSSELNVNALELDDSALYLCASSWEDTEAFFGQGTRLTVV.

This sequence joins TRBV30 and TRBJ2-7; D unclear. This CDR3 spans 12 amino acids. CDR1 and CDR2 from the germline V gene are GTSNPN and SVGIG (reference sequence). V dropped 4 bases and J dropped 1 base, with 8 bases sitting between them. CDR3 in amino acids: CAWNAASYEQYF. The CDR3 bases are TGTGCCTGGAACGCGGCGTCCTACGAGCAGTACTTC.

The genes are TRBV5-1 and TRBJ2-2, with a possible D match to TRBD1 (6 bases). This CDR3 has 14 amino acids. V was trimmed by 0 bases and J by 7 bases, leaving 10 bases between them. Germline lookup yields CDR1 SGHRS and CDR2 YFSETQ. The CDR3 coding sequence is TGCGCCAGCAGCTTGGCCCAGGGGATCGGGGAGCTGTTTTTT. Its protein is CASSLAQGIGELFF.

The J gene is TRBJ2-2, the V gene TRBV27; D is possibly TRBD2 (7 bases). CDR1 is MNHEY, CDR2 SMNVEV, per germline (reference sequence). The CDR3 sequence is 16 residues long. V lost 3 bases to trimming and J lost 6 bases, with 17 bases between them. CDR3 sequence reads: CASSFLEGGPSGELFF. Here the CDR3 DNA reads TGTGCCAGCAGTTTTTTAGAGGGGGGGCCGTCCGGGGAGCTGTTTTTT.

J is TRBJ2-3 and V is TRBV13, with 10 bases matching TRBD1. CDR1 PRHDT and CDR2 FYEKMQ come from the germline V gene (reference sequence). The J segment lost 3 bases and the V segment lost 4 bases, leaving 4 bases of the junction unmatched. CDR3 length: 15 amino acids. The CDR3 DNA is TGTGCCAGCAGCTCCCGGGACAGGGGTACAGATACGCAGTATTTT. Encoded protein: CASSSRDRGTDTQYF.

This rearrangement joins TRBV7-9 to TRBJ1-3; no clear D. Trimming shortened V by 3 bases and J by 0 bases, and 9 bases separated the two germline ends. The germline V gene has CDR1 SEHNR and CDR2 FQNEAQ (reference sequence). This CDR3 comprises 15 residues. The CDR3 region is CASSLSYISGNTIYF. In nucleotides, the CDR3 is TGTGCCAGCAGCTTGTCGTATATCTCTGGAAACACCATATATTTT.

This chain links TRBV30 with TRBJ2-4, with 8 nucleotides matching TRBD1. Germline V gives CDR1 GTSNPN, CDR2 SVGIG (reference sequence). Unmatched junction bases numbered 8, after V lost 4 bases and J lost 0 bases. This CDR3 region has 16 residues. CDR3 amino acids: CAWTQGQGLAKNIQYF. The CDR3 coding sequence is TGTGCCTGGACCCAAGGACAGGGACTAGCCAAAAACATTCAGTACTTC.